Described below is a single TCR beta chain sequence and its context. Its binding antigen is unknown. No much larger clone is present one base from it, and per-base qualities are unavailable. These data are taken from a study of blood T cells in healthy people across ages (dated by TCRdb to 2015 to 2017). Turning to the overall study: In model experiments, template switching captured roughly one uniquely barcoded TCR beta cDNA molecule for every two T cells. The donors were split into four age groups: young (average 16 years), middle-aged (over 35), aged (62) and long-lived (about 74). Using the same blood draw, the study looked at two additional independent replicas of 1 million unique cDNA reads for two donors, one aged 18 to 29 and the other aged 80 or older. To avoid experimental bias, donors of different ages were randomly spread across the sequencing lanes. Age-related changes in TCR beta repertoire diversity were measured in the study by deep sequencing normalized with unique cDNA molecular identifiers. The full study reports these points: Because the CMV infection status of the donors was unknown, age-related changes in expanded clonotypes may potentially have been confounded. The percentage of naive T cells measured by flow cytometry correlated strongly with observed TCR beta diversity. Estimates of total diversity from one million sequenced T cells were regarded as lower bounds and underestimates. As age increased, observed TCR beta diversity per million T cells dropped in a roughly linear way, and a significant reduction was already evident by age 40. Since profiling was done on bulk unsorted PBMCs, naive and antigen-experienced compartments could not be conclusively compared. Compared with the aged group, the long-lived group had more naive CD4+ T cells, fewer expanded clones and increased TCR diversity, suggesting age selection.

Donors were 39 systemically healthy Caucasian individuals from Russia aged roughly 6 to 95 years. Ten milliliters of peripheral blood were drawn from each donor into EDTA-treated Vacutainer tubes. PBMCs were isolated by Ficoll-Paque density-gradient centrifugation, with at least 6 million obtained per sample. Total RNA, at least 5 micrograms per sample, was extracted from PBMCs with Trizol reagent. The percentages of naive CD45RAhigh/CD27high T cells were determined by flow cytometry on a PBMC aliquot from every donor. The V and J ends are trimmed by 9 bases and 4 bases, leaving 15 bases between them. The CDR1 and CDR2 encoded by the germline V gene are SGHTA and FQGNSA. The CDR3 runs 13 residues from the cysteine to the phenylalanine. Here the CDR3 DNA is all that survives: 39 bases in frame from base 1. The library was generated by 5' RACE. For sequencing, an Illumina HiSeq 2500 was employed. A second 7 to 11 cycle PCR used a sample-barcoded 5' primer and a J-beta primer mix. A template-switch 5' adaptor carrying 12 random nucleotides introduced a unique molecular identifier onto each TCR beta cDNA molecule. Each sample yielded at least 2.5 million CDR3-containing paired-end reads. First-strand cDNA was synthesized from all RNA with the Mint cDNA synthesis kit, primed by a TRBC-specific oligonucleotide. After uracil-DNA glycosylase treatment, a first 18-cycle PCR used universal primers M1SS and BC2_uni_R on all cDNA. The paper's data handling went like this. Each sample was normalized by randomly selecting 1 million high-quality reads, each carrying a distinct molecular identifier. Instead of being binned into consensus sequences, reads that shared molecular identifiers were thrown out. MiTCR, set to a Q25 quality threshold and the strictest error-elimination algorithm, was used for CDR3 identification, clonotype clustering and error correction. Lower-bound total TCR beta diversity was estimated with a nonparametric unseen species model using Euler transformation. TCRdb cleaned the public reads at Q25 with fastp, built clones with MiXCR and kept in-frame beta chains. Entries that share a CDR3 protein sequence are merged under the most common genes and DNA. V and J calls and clone size were set by TCRdb, not the authors. Recorded for this sample are 600,000 or so distinct CDR3 sequences; 25% to 35% of them occurred a single time. The ten largest make up more than 15% of the sample.

The chain couples TRBV7-2 to TRBJ2-5, with no D gene named confidently. The sequence derives from a woman aged 80 or older in good health. The sample was blood. The nucleotide sequence is TGTGCCAGTAGCCACGGGTGGAGAGAGACCCAGTACTTC. This encodes CASSHGWRETQYF.